The present T cell receptor beta chain was sequenced within a study of blood T cell repertoires in COVID-19 (dated by TCRdb to 2020 to 2021). Background on the whole study: The collaborator samples originated in the United States, Italy and Spain and spanned the acute and convalescent phases of COVID-19. The dataset comprised deeply sampled blood TCRbeta repertoires from subjects exposed to, actively infected with, or recovered from COVID-19. Samples came from the ongoing ImmuneRACE study (first 160 participants) plus 1,254 subjects from 6 global collaborators. The prospective study material was composed of cDNA or gDNA derived from T cells, B-cell-depleted T cells, or PBMCs. The repertoires were released in a freely available public database meant as a resource for research on the immune response to SARS-CoV-2. The sample metadata nearly always contained a de-identified subject ID, COVID-19 status, age in years and sex. Where available, HLA class I and class II types were taken from metadata supplied by the sample provider and were not determined by assay-based typing.

TCRbeta CDR3 regions were amplified from genomic DNA using the immunoSEQ Assay, a bias-controlled multiplex PCR. As for the authors' bioinformatics: The number of nucleated cells in each sample was estimated by amplification of reference gene primers within the assay. To quantify the absolute abundance of each unique TCRbeta CDR3 rearrangement, sequence reads were collapsed and filtered. For each sample, productive Simpson clonality was calculated by taking the square root of Simpson's diversity index across productive rearrangements. TCRdb took this table from immuneACCESS and kept in-frame rearrangements with V and J called. Such tables lack part of the clones; where checked against another copy, unresolved V genes explain under half of the gap, and the rest is unexplained. Clonal size and the V and J genes are those of that table, whereas D and trimming came from the DNA. This sample gives around 200,000 clones in total; roughly 89% of them show up just once. 2% to 2.5% of the sample goes to the ten largest clones.

In the prospective study, participants were 18 to 89 years old, resided in about 25 geographic areas of the United States, and were enrolled through a virtual design. To assign participants to cohorts, the prospective study relied on clinical history that participants themselves reported in a screening survey and a study questionnaire. Mobile phlebotomists in the prospective study collected whole blood, serum and a nasopharyngeal or oropharyngeal swab from every participant. Over a roughly two-month period, participants in the prospective study had the option of providing additional blood draws and questionnaires. Prospective study blood samples were shipped either frozen or at room temperature before DNA extraction. This clone appeared a single time. It has no known antigen specificity. There are no base qualities to consult, and no much larger clone falls within one base. Study-level results and caveats: The quantity of clinical and demographic metadata differed by source and by participant and was supplied without curation.

Per the germline V gene, SGHVS is the CDR1 and FQNEAQ is the CDR2. Spanning cysteine to phenylalanine, the CDR3 consists of 11 amino acids. Here the CDR3 DNA is all that survives: 33 bases in frame from base 1. The germline ends are 8 bases apart after V is trimmed by 5 bases and J by 7 bases. The sequencing input was PBMCs or T cells enriched from blood (not recorded which). The V gene is TRBV7-8 and the J gene is TRBJ1-2; TRBD1 might be the D gene, on 5 matching bases. The receptor was isolated from a woman aged 40 to 50 with acute COVID-19. CDR3 reads: CASSQRGGYTF. The DNA is as follows: TGTGCCAGCAGCCAAAGGGGTGGCTACACCTTC.